The subject of this entry is one T cell receptor beta chain. The CDR3 runs 15 residues. The J segment lost 5 bases and the V segment lost 7 bases, leaving 14 bases of the junction unmatched. Germline V lookup: CDR1 SNHLY, CDR2 FYNNEI. Profiled with immunoSEQ multiplex PCR; TCRdb holds only in-frame clones, not every one. The sample yields some 68,000 clones, 93% seen once. This entry is derived from a study of CD4 T cells in relation to SARS-CoV-2 and coronaviruses. Unexposed donor CD4+ T cells date from about 2011-2018, before the COVID-19 pandemic. This chain uses TRBV2 with TRBJ2-7; 7 bases are a match to TRBD1. The TCR comes from a human donor in good health. The sequencing sample was made of naive CD4+ T cells from PBMCs. The subset denotes: naive CD4+ T cells isolated by negative enrichment. CDR3 protein: CASNPLVTGTDEQYF. In DNA, the CDR3 is TGTGCCAGCAATCCCCTAGTGACAGGGACCGACGAGCAGTACTTC. Full variable domain (outside the CDR3, taken from reference TRBV2 and TRBJ2-7): EPEVTQTPSHQVTQMGQEVILRCVPISNHLYFYWYRQILGQKVEFLVSFYNNEISEKSEIFDDQFSVERPDGSNFTLKIRSTKLEDSAMYFCASNPLVTGTDEQYFGPGTRLTVT.